The present T cell receptor (beta chain) was sequenced within a study of blood T cell repertoires in COVID-19 (TCRdb year 2020). About the investigation overall: The collaborator samples originated in the United States, Italy and Spain and spanned the acute and convalescent phases of COVID-19. The prospective study material was composed of cDNA or gDNA derived from T cells, B-cell-depleted T cells, or PBMCs. Deeply sampled blood TCRbeta repertoires from subjects exposed to, actively infected with, or recovered from COVID-19 were included in the dataset. The repertoires were made available in a free public database intended to serve as a resource for research on the immune response to SARS-CoV-2. Samples were obtained from the ongoing ImmuneRACE study (first 160 participants) and from about 1,300 subjects provided by 6 global collaborators. A de-identified subject ID, COVID-19 status, age in years and sex were almost always included in the sample metadata. Where available, HLA class I and class II types were taken from metadata supplied by the sample provider and were not determined by assay-based typing. Broader findings and caveats from the paper: The quantity of clinical and demographic metadata differed by source and by participant and was supplied without curation.

The collaborating institutions used their own protocols to collect whole blood in K2EDTA tubes. For TCRbeta analysis, collaborator samples were shipped as frozen whole blood, as isolated PBMCs, or as DNA extracted from either sample type. TCRbeta CDR3 regions were amplified from genomic DNA using the immunoSEQ Assay, a bias-controlled multiplex PCR. The authors processed their data as follows. The number of nucleated cells in each sample was estimated by amplification of reference gene primers within the assay. To quantify the absolute abundance of each unique TCRbeta CDR3 rearrangement, sequence reads were collapsed and filtered. For each sample, productive Simpson clonality was calculated by taking the square root of Simpson's diversity index across productive rearrangements. Not all clones reach the TCRdb copy of this immuneACCESS table, which keeps in-frame sequences only. Checked studies attribute under half of the gap to unresolved V genes and leave the rest unexplained. V, J and clone size are those of that table, while D and trimming were read from the DNA. A total of 150,000 to 160,000 clones appear in this sample, approximately 78% of them only once. The top ten hold under 2% of the sample.

CDR1 and CDR2, looked up from the germline V gene, are MDHEN and SYDVKM. V gives up 3 bases and J gives up 13 bases, and the segment between their germline ends measures 18 bases. Counted from cysteine to phenylalanine, this CDR3 has 13 amino acids. The CDR3 DNA has 39 bases and is translated from base 1. Of note for this clone: This receptor's antigen is unknown. No base quality values were provided; no much bigger clone lies one nucleotide off.

The receptor was isolated from a man older than 75 with acute or convalescent COVID-19. Recombination linked TRBV28 to TRBJ1-2; matching of 6 bases hints at TRBD1 as the D gene. Source material: peripheral blood. DNA sequence: TGTGCCAGCAGTTTCCCAGGGGCCCAGGTTAGCACCTTC. Its amino acids are CASSFPGAQVSTF.